Below, 26 T cell receptor beta chains from the same sample are listed, as sequenced in a study. TCRdb analysed the RT-PCR reads with MiXCR anew, one entry per CDR3 protein. The repertoire holds around 700,000 distinct CDR3 sequences, with 13% to 15% as singletons. The source material was memory CD4+ T cells from blood. These receptor sequences come from a female donor in good health, serving as a healthy control.

This clonotype has a handful of counts. The V and J genes are TRBV7-2 and TRBJ2-3; no definite D call. Looked up from germline, CDR1 is SGHTA and CDR2 is FQGNSA. The length of the CDR3 is 12 residues. V lost 1 base to trimming and J lost 7 bases, with 6 bases between them. Written as DNA, the CDR3 is TGTGCCAGCAGCTTAGAGACTTATACGCAGTATTTT. It yields the protein CASSLETYTQYF. The complete variable domain, with remaining parts taken from reference TRBV7-2 and TRBJ2-3, reads GAGVSQSPSNKVTEKGKDVELRCDPISGHTALYWYRQSLGQGLEFLIYFQGNSAPDKSGLPSDRFSAERTGGSVSTLTIQRTQQEDSAVYLCASSLETYTQYFGPGTRLTVL.

The chain is built from TRBV11-2 and TRBJ2-2; 11 bases line up with TRBD1. V lost 6 bases and J lost 11; bases outside the gene matches: 8. The CDR3 length is 14 residues. Germline lookup yields CDR1 SGHAT and CDR2 FQNNGV. The CDR3 reads CASRQGQGESELFF. CDR3 bases: TGTGCCAGCAGGCAGGGACAGGGGGAAAGTGAGCTGTTTTTT.

This clonotype was counted only a few times. The V gene is TRBV18, the J gene TRBJ1-1, with 8 bases identical to TRBD1. This CDR3 has 14 amino acids. The trim removed 6 bases at V and 4 bases at J, leaving 7 bases unmatched. CDR1 is KGHSH, CDR2 LQKENI, per germline. Here the CDR3 reads CASSPGGLGTEAFF. The CDR3 bases are TGTGCCAGCTCCCCAGGGGGCTTGGGCACTGAAGCTTTCTTT.

This clonotype appeared a few times. This chain connects TRBV7-2 to TRBJ1-4, with TRBD1 matching over 9 bases. This CDR3 comprises 14 residues. CDR1 and CDR2 from the germline V gene are SGHTA and FQGNSA. The V gene end was trimmed by 5 bases and the J gene end by 8 bases; junction bases not matched to a gene: 6. This CDR3 reads CASSAGQGQEKLFF. The CDR3 nucleotides read TGTGCCAGCAGCGCGGGACAGGGTCAAGAAAAACTGTTTTTT.

This clonotype occurred a few times. The chain uses TRBV5-5 and TRBJ1-5; perhaps TRBD1 as D (5 bases). Trimming left V 4 bases short and J 0 bases short, with 8 bases between. The CDR3 sequence is 14 residues long. Germline V gene data show CDR1 as SGHKS and CDR2 as YYEKEE (reference sequence). The CDR3 region has the DNA TGTGCCAGCAGCGGGACGTTTAGCAATCAGCCCCAGCATTTT. Its protein product is CASSGTFSNQPQHF.

This clonotype occurred many times. The genes are TRBV29-1 and TRBJ2-5; 10 bases fit TRBD2. The CDR3 loop spans 15 amino acids. Trimming cost V 4 bases and J 0 bases; bases outside gene matches: 5. Germline V gene data show CDR1 as SQVTM and CDR2 as ANQGSEA. The DNA of the CDR3 is TGCAGCGTTGCTCCGGGACTAGCGAACCAAGAGACCCAGTACTTC. The encoded protein is CSVAPGLANQETQYF.

This clonotype turned up a few times. The rearrangement joins TRBV5-1 to TRBJ2-1; the D gene is possibly TRBD2 (5 bases). CDR1 is SGHRS, CDR2 YFSETQ, per germline. V lost 0 bases, J lost 5 bases, and 9 bases lay in between. The CDR3 covers 14 residues. This CDR3 is CASSLGGEDNEQFF. The CDR3 DNA reads as TGCGCCAGCAGCTTGGGGGGAGAGGACAATGAGCAGTTCTTC.

This chain uses TRBV9 with TRBJ2-3; 14 bases match TRBD2. The CDR3 covers 18 residues. V lost 4 bases and J lost 0; bases outside the gene matches: 7. The V gene's germline CDR1 is SGDLS and CDR2 YYNGEE. CDR3 loop: CASSPRLAGGPSTDTQYF. DNA for the CDR3: TGTGCCAGCAGCCCACGACTAGCGGGAGGGCCTAGCACAGATACGCAGTATTTT.

This clonotype occurred a few times. The J gene is TRBJ1-1, the V gene TRBV28; D uncertain. V lost 7 bases and J 4 bases, leaving 25 bases between the germline ends. The CDR3 has 17 residues. Germline CDR1 MDHEN, CDR2 SYDVKM. The DNA of the CDR3 is TGTGCCAGCACCGATTACCCCGAAGAACCGGACGGCACTGAAGCTTTCTTT. Protein: CASTDYPEEPDGTEAFF. Drawing the rest from reference TRBV28 and TRBJ1-1, the complete variable domain is DVKVTQSSRYLVKRTGEKVFLECVQDMDHENMFWYRQDPGLGLRLIYFSYDVKMKEKGDIPEGYSVSREKKERFSLILESASTNQTSMYLCASTDYPEEPDGTEAFFGQGTRLTVV.

The CDR3 reads CSARAGPYIQYF. As DNA, the CDR3 is TGCAGTGCTAGAGCGGGCCCGTACATTCAGTACTTC. The chain has TRBV20-1 and TRBJ2-4; D ambiguous. Between the trimmed V and J ends, which lost 1 base and 8 bases, there was a span of 9 bases. The V gene's germline CDR1 is DFQATT and CDR2 SNEGSKA (reference sequence). This CDR3 has 12 amino acids.

The chain employs TRBV7-7 and TRBJ2-3, with TRBD2 matching over 9 bases. The ends lost 1 base at V and 3 bases at J; junction bases unmatched: 5. Germline values: CDR1 SSHAT, CDR2 FNYEAQ (reference sequence). CDR3 length equals 16 residues. The CDR3 nucleotides read TGTGCCAGCAGCTTAGGTATTAGCGGGAGTACAGATACGCAGTATTTT. It yields the protein CASSLGISGSTDTQYF.

This clonotype was counted ten times or more. CDR3 in amino acids: CASSPRQVSYEQYF. In DNA, the CDR3 is TGTGCCAGCAGTCCACGACAGGTCTCCTACGAGCAGTACTTC. This sequence joins TRBV6-5 and TRBJ2-7, with D perhaps TRBD1 (6 bases). The V end lost 5 bases, the J end lost 0 bases, and 11 bases lay between the germline ends. Looked up from germline, CDR1 is MNHEY and CDR2 is SVGAGI. The CDR3 has 14 amino acids.

The V gene is TRBV9, the J gene TRBJ1-1, with D possibly matching TRBD1 (5 bases). The CDR3 is 14 amino acids. Germline-derived CDR1 and CDR2 are SGDLS and YYNGEE. Trimming pared 0 bases from V and 7 bases from J, leaving 13 bases between. In DNA, the CDR3 is TGTGCCAGCAGCGTAGTTTGGGACGCCCTTGAAGCTTTCTTT. This codes for CASSVVWDALEAFF.

The rearrangement uses TRBV2 and TRBJ1-5; D not certain. Trimming cost V 2 bases and J 6 bases, with 5 bases left between them. CDR1 and CDR2 (germline): SNHLY, FYNNEI. The CDR3 spans 12 residues. CDR3 sequence reads: CASSEIGQPQHF. The DNA for the CDR3 is TGTGCCAGCAGTGAAATCGGTCAGCCCCAGCATTTT.

In this sample, this clonotype turned up a few times. The chain carries TRBV4-2 and TRBJ2-1, with TRBD2 matching 7 bases. This CDR3 has 15 amino acids. Losses at the gene ends were 0 bases for V and 6 bases for J; bases not matched to a gene: 5. The germline V gene encodes CDR1 LGHNA and CDR2 YNFKEQ. This CDR3 reads CASSQDGRGFNEQFF. Written as DNA, the CDR3 is TGTGCCAGCAGCCAAGATGGGAGGGGTTTCAATGAGCAGTTCTTC.

This rearrangement joins TRBV3-1 to TRBJ2-7, with a weak D call TRBD1 (6 bases). The V gene lost 4 bases and the J gene lost 4 bases, with 11 bases spanning the gap. Germline V gene lookup returns CDR1 LGHDT and CDR2 YNNKEL (reference sequence). CDR3 length equals 13 residues. The DNA for the CDR3 is TGTGCCAGCAGCCGGACAGCCCTTTACGAGCAGTACTTC. Encoded protein: CASSRTALYEQYF.

This clonotype occurred a few times. The chain has TRBV5-1 and TRBJ1-3; D gene unclear. Trimming cost V 4 bases and J 4 bases, with 9 bases left between them. This CDR3 spans 13 amino acids. In germline, CDR1 is SGHRS, CDR2 YFSETQ. The CDR3 coding sequence is TGCGCCAGCAGCCCTACGTTCGGAAACACCATATATTTT. It codes for CASSPTFGNTIYF. Full variable domain (rest looked up from reference TRBV5-1 and TRBJ1-3): KAGVTQTPRYLIKTRGQQVTLSCSPISGHRSVSWYQQTPGQGLQFLFEYFSETQRNKGNFPGRFSGRQFSNSRSEMNVSTLELGDSALYLCASSPTFGNTIYFGEGSWLTVV.

A few counts support this clonotype. The chain recombines TRBV2 with TRBJ1-5; D remains unclear. V was shortened by 3 bases and J by 6 bases, with 9 bases between the two germline ends. Per germline, CDR1 SNHLY and CDR2 FYNNEI. The CDR3 has 13 amino acids. CDR3 nucleotide sequence: TGTGCCAGCAGTGAGGGGTCGGGTCAGCCCCAGCATTTT. It codes for CASSEGSGQPQHF.

This clonotype was seen a few times. This CDR3 reads CSAATSRFSKETQYF. The CDR3 coding sequence is TGCAGTGCTGCGACTAGCCGATTCTCAAAAGAGACCCAGTACTTC. The chain joins TRBV20-1 to TRBJ2-5; 7 bases match TRBD2. Germline values: CDR1 DFQATT, CDR2 SNEGSKA (reference sequence). This CDR3 comprises 15 residues. Trimming took 5 bases from V and 3 from J; bases not matched to a gene: 12.

This clonotype has ten or more counts. The CDR3, as DNA: TGTGCCATCAGTGCTAGCGGGAGTGTTTCGAAAGTTACGCAGTATTTT. Encoded protein: CAISASGSVSKVTQYF. The chain couples TRBV10-3 to TRBJ2-3, with TRBD2 identical over 10 bases. The CDR3 runs 16 residues. The V and J ends lost 4 bases and 8 bases, in that order; junction bases with no gene match: 12. Germline V gives CDR1 ENHRY, CDR2 SYGVKD.

This clonotype has more than one count but fewer than ten. The chain employs TRBV20-1 and TRBJ1-2; tentatively, D is TRBD1 (6 bases). This CDR3 has 12 amino acids. CDR1 and CDR2 from the germline V gene are DFQATT and SNEGSKA (reference sequence). The V end was cut by 6 bases, the J end by 5 bases, with 13 bases between. The CDR3 reads CSANRAGYGYTF. Here the CDR3 DNA reads TGCAGTGCCAACAGGGCCGGGTATGGCTACACCTTC.

J is TRBJ2-5 and V is TRBV12-3 or TRBV12-4, with 9 bases lining up with TRBD1. CDR3 length: 15 residues. The J segment lost 4 bases and the V segment lost 7 bases, leaving 10 bases of the junction unmatched. The CDR3 region is CASNLQGAQGETQYF. The CDR3 DNA reads as TGTGCCAGCAACCTACAGGGGGCACAGGGAGAGACCCAGTACTTC.

V gene TRBV7-2 combines with J gene TRBJ2-3; TRBD2 matches at 9 bases. V shed 4 bases and J 5 bases; nucleotides not matched to a gene: 7. This CDR3 contains 15 residues. Germline loops: CDR1 SGHTA, CDR2 FQGNSA. The CDR3 bases are TGTGCCAGCAGCTCACGAGGCGGGGGGGGAGATACGCAGTATTTT. Translated: CASSSRGGGGDTQYF.

Ten or more counts support this clonotype. The chain couples TRBV20-1 to TRBJ2-5; D uncertain. V shed 1 base and J shed 1 base, with 10 bases lying between them. Germline-derived CDR1 and CDR2 are DFQATT and SNEGSKA (reference sequence). The CDR3 is 14 amino acids. The DNA of the CDR3 is TGCAGTGCTAGAGTTCTGCAGACCCAAGAGACCCAGTACTTC. The encoded protein is CSARVLQTQETQYF.

The table lists this clonotype with a few counts. V usage is TRBV7-2 and J usage is TRBJ1-1; the match to TRBD1 covers 8 bases. The CDR3 runs to 12 residues. The ends lost 2 bases at V and 11 bases at J; junction bases unmatched: 4. Germline V gene data show CDR1 as SGHTA and CDR2 as FQGNSA. CDR3 sequence (DNA): TGTGCCAGCAGCTTACGTCAGGGGGCGGCTTTCTTT. It is translated as CASSLRQGAAFF.

A few counts support this clonotype. J is TRBJ2-3 and V is TRBV29-1, with TRBD1 as a possible D gene (5 bases). The CDR3 is 14 amino acids. CDR1 is SQVTM and CDR2 is ANQGSEA in the germline V gene. V lost 6 bases and J 3 bases, leaving 16 bases between the germline ends. The CDR3 nucleotides read TGCAGCGTAAGTGGACACTGGCAGACAGATACGCAGTATTTT. Amino acid sequence: CSVSGHWQTDTQYF.